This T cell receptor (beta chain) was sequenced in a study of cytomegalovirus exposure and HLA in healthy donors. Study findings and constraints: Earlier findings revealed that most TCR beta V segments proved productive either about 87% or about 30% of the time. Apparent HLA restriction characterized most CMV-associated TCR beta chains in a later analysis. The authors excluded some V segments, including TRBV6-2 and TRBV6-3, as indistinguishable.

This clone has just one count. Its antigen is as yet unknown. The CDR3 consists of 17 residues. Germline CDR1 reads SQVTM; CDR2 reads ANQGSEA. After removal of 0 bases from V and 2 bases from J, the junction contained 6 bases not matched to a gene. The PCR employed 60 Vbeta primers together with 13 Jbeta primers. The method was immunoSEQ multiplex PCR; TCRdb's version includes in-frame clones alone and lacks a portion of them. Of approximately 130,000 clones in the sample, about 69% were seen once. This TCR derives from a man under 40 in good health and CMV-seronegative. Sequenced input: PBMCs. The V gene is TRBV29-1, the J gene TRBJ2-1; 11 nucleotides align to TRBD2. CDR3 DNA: TGCAGCGTTGAAGAGCTCATACTAGCGGGAGCCTACAATGAGCAGTTCTTC. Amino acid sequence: CSVEELILAGAYNEQFF.